The 23 T cell receptor beta chains listed next were all sequenced from one sample in a study of blood T cell repertoires in COVID-19. Only in-frame clones appear in the TCRdb table, and some are missing; sequencing was by immunoSEQ multiplex PCR. The table records 55,000 to 75,000 clones, nearly 90% of them present only once. The sequenced material came from peripheral blood. These receptor sequences come from a man aged 45-65 years with active COVID-19.

The rearrangement joins TRBV14 to TRBJ2-2, with a weak D call TRBD2 (5 bases). The germline V gene encodes CDR1 SGHDN and CDR2 FVKESK. V gave up 2 bases and J gave up 9 bases, with 13 bases separating them. This CDR3 is 14 amino acids long. The CDR3 bases are TGTGCCAGCAGCCAAATTTATGAGGGCAGGGAGCTGTTTTTT. It encodes CASSQIYEGRELFF. Using reference TRBV14 and TRBJ2-2 for the parts outside the CDR3, the full variable domain is EAGVTQFPSHSVIEKGQTVTLRCDPISGHDNLYWYRRVMGKEIKFLLHFVKESKQDESGMPNNRFLAERTGGTYSTLKVQPAELEDSGVYFCASSQIYEGRELFFGEGSRLTVL.

V and J are TRBV2 and TRBJ2-2; a weak D match, TRBD1 (6 bases). CDR3 length: 15 amino acids. Trimming took 6 bases from V and 0 from J, leaving 11 bases between them. The germline V gene encodes CDR1 SNHLY and CDR2 FYNNEI. CDR3 loop: CASRTGPSNTGELFF. In DNA, the CDR3 is TGTGCCAGCAGGACAGGACCTTCGAACACCGGGGAGCTGTTTTTT.

The V and J genes are TRBV30 and TRBJ1-2, with 7 bases fitting TRBD1. The CDR3 runs 15 residues. Unmatched junction bases numbered 11, after V lost 4 bases and J lost 3 bases. Germline V lookup: CDR1 GTSNPN, CDR2 SVGIG (reference sequence). The chain's CDR3 is CAWTQDRQGYYGYTF. CDR3 sequence (DNA): TGTGCCTGGACACAAGATCGACAGGGTTACTATGGCTACACCTTC.

The chain is built from TRBV5-6 and TRBJ2-5; 10 nucleotides agree with TRBD1. The V gene end was trimmed by 3 bases and the J gene end by 4 bases; junction bases not matched to a gene: 3. Germline V gene sequence: CDR1 SGHDT, CDR2 YYEEEE. The CDR3 is made up of 14 amino acids. The CDR3 coding sequence is TGTGCCAGCAGCTCGACAGGGGGCAGAGAGACCCAGTACTTC. It yields the protein CASSSTGGRETQYF.

In this sample, this clone turned up a few times. V gene TRBV30 combines with J gene TRBJ1-6; D ambiguous. The CDR3 is made up of 16 amino acids. Looked up from germline, CDR1 is GTSNPN and CDR2 is SVGIG (reference sequence). Deletions cut 1 base from V and 2 bases from J, with 12 bases between. This CDR3 is CAWSAGPGTYNSPLHF. The CDR3 nucleotides are TGTGCCTGGAGTGCTGGCCCCGGGACCTATAATTCACCCCTCCACTTT.

CDR3 residues: CASSPPFRGGNEQFF. The CDR3 bases are TGTGCCAGCAGCCCACCCTTCCGGGGGGGCAATGAGCAGTTCTTC. The chain carries TRBV7-9 and TRBJ2-1, with 8 bases lining up with TRBD2. CDR1 SEHNR and CDR2 FQNEAQ come from the germline V gene (reference sequence). The length of the CDR3 is 15 residues. With 5 bases clipped from V and 6 bases from J, the junction kept 9 bases outside the gene matches. Looking up the rest from reference TRBV7-9 and TRBJ2-1 gives the full variable domain: DTGVSQNPRHKITKRGQNVTFRCDPISEHNRLYWYRQTLGQGPEFLTYFQNEAQLEKSRLLSDRFSAERPKGSFSTLEIQRTEQGDSAMYLCASSPPFRGGNEQFFGPGTRLTVL.

The table lists this clone with a count of one. The chain recombines TRBV6-4 with TRBJ1-2; D unresolved. The germline V gene has CDR1 MRHNA and CDR2 SNTAGT. This CDR3 region has 15 residues. Trimming took 0 bases from V and 5 from J, leaving 13 bases between them. CDR3 region: CASSDSARRPYGYTF. The CDR3 DNA follows: TGTGCCAGCAGTGACTCGGCTCGCAGGCCTTATGGCTACACCTTC.

The rearrangement uses TRBV6-5 and TRBJ1-2; D possibly corresponds to TRBD1 (6 bases). This CDR3 is 13 amino acids long. Germline values: CDR1 MNHEY, CDR2 SVGAGI. V lost 6 bases and J lost 2, with 10 bases in between. The CDR3 protein is CASSTGFNYGYTF. The CDR3 DNA follows: TGTGCCAGCAGCACAGGGTTCAACTATGGCTACACCTTC.

The J gene is TRBJ2-5, the V gene TRBV11-2; no definite D call. V lost 0 bases, J lost 3 bases, and 5 bases lay in between. CDR1 and CDR2 (germline): SGHAT, FQNNGV. The CDR3 runs to 13 residues. CDR3: CASSLDTEETQYF. The CDR3 DNA reads as TGTGCCAGCAGCTTAGACACTGAAGAGACCCAGTACTTC.

This chain links TRBV2 with TRBJ1-1; D is perhaps TRBD1 (6 bases). The CDR3 runs 14 residues. The V end lost 6 bases, the J end lost 4 bases, and 15 bases lay between the germline ends. Germline CDR1 is SNHLY and CDR2 is FYNNEI. CDR3 protein: CASRGGPSPTEAFF. DNA for the CDR3: TGTGCCAGCAGGGGGGGGCCCTCGCCCACTGAAGCTTTCTTT.

This clone came up many times. The genes are TRBV21-1 and TRBJ2-5; the table's D gene call, TRBD1, was not cross checked with the DNA. TRBV21-1 is an annotated pseudogene. This CDR3 contains 14 residues. The CDR3 sequence: CASSNTGGYETQYF. The DNA for the CDR3 is TGTGCCAGCAGCAATACAGGGGGGTACGAGACCCAGTACTTC.

This chain uses TRBV4-1 with TRBJ1-1, with 9 positions matching TRBD1. Unmatched junction bases numbered 8, after V lost 2 bases and J lost 10 bases. Germline values: CDR1 MGHRA, CDR2 YSYEKL. This CDR3 is 14 amino acids long. The CDR3 loop is CASSQTGQGDRAFF. As DNA, the CDR3 is TGCGCCAGCAGCCAAACGGGACAGGGAGATCGAGCTTTCTTT.

This chain connects TRBV7-8 to TRBJ2-7; D may be TRBD1 (6 bases). CDR1 and CDR2 from the germline V gene are SGHVS and FQNEAQ. V was cut by 4 bases and J by 3 bases, with 10 bases left in between. The CDR3 contains 13 residues. CDR3 in DNA: TGTGCCAGCAGCTCGACAGGAAACTACGAGCAGTACTTC. As protein: CASSSTGNYEQYF.

The chain combines TRBV19 with TRBJ1-6; TRBD1 matches 8 bases. With 4 bases clipped from V and 10 bases from J, the junction kept 9 bases outside the gene matches. The CDR3 consists of 15 residues. Germline V gives CDR1 LNHDA, CDR2 SQIVND (reference sequence). The CDR3 coding sequence is TGTGCCAGTAGTAGACAGGGGCTGAGATTATCACCCCTCCACTTT. Its translation: CASSRQGLRLSPLHF.

The chain employs TRBV28 and TRBJ1-2, with TRBD1 as a possible D gene (6 bases). V lost 8 bases to trimming and J lost 4 bases, with 17 bases between them. Germline CDR1 is MDHEN and CDR2 is SYDVKM. The CDR3 is 14 residues long. Here the CDR3 reads CASCLKGGTYGYTF. CDR3 DNA sequence: TGTGCCAGCTGCCTCAAAGGGGGTACCTATGGCTACACCTTC.

The chain is built from TRBV5-8 and TRBJ1-2, with D maybe TRBD1 (6 bases). CDR1 and CDR2 (germline): SGHTS, YDEGEE. The CDR3 contains 15 residues. Trimming pared 7 bases from V and 3 bases from J, leaving 19 bases between. CDR3 sequence reads: CASLGPYRVDYGYTF. CDR3 DNA: TGTGCCAGCTTAGGCCCCTACAGGGTTGACTATGGCTACACCTTC.

The chain combines TRBV15 with TRBJ2-2; no definite D call. CDR1 is LNHNV, CDR2 YYDKDF, per germline (reference sequence). V was trimmed by 0 bases and J by 1 base, leaving 6 bases between them. The CDR3 sequence is 15 residues long. The CDR3, as DNA: TGTGCCACCAGCAGAGATCTCGGGAACACCGGGGAGCTGTTTTTT. This sequence encodes CATSRDLGNTGELFF. The complete variable domain, with remaining parts taken from reference TRBV15 and TRBJ2-2, reads DAMVIQNPRYQVTQFGKPVTLSCSQTLNHNVMYWYQQKSSQAPKLLFHYYDKDFNNEADTPDNFQSRRPNTSFCFLDIRSPGLGDTAMYLCATSRDLGNTGELFFGEGSRLTVL.

The chain combines TRBV28 with TRBJ1-2; unclear D gene. Deletions cut 2 bases from V and 1 base from J, with 5 bases between. The germline CDR1 and CDR2 sequences are MDHEN and SYDVKM. This CDR3 is built from 13 residues. CDR3 coding DNA: TGTGCCAGCAGTTTAGAGGATAACTATGGCTACACCTTC. Translation gives CASSLEDNYGYTF.

The chain carries TRBV5-8 and TRBJ1-2; D might be TRBD1 (5 bases). The CDR3 is 11 residues long. Trimming left V 5 bases short and J 8 bases short, with 10 bases between. CDR1 is SGHTS, CDR2 YDEGEE, per germline. CDR3 residues: CASRGVSGYTF. Here the CDR3 DNA reads TGTGCCAGCAGAGGGGTCAGCGGCTACACCTTC.

In its sample, this clone was seen once. The DNA of the CDR3 is TGCGCCAGCAGCCAGCCGGGACTAGGGGCCTACGAGCAGTACTTC. It specifies CASSQPGLGAYEQYF. The rearrangement joins TRBV4-1 to TRBJ2-7; 8 positions agree with TRBD2. This CDR3 has 15 amino acids. Germline V CDR1 and CDR2: MGHRA, YSYEKL. J gave up 2 bases and V 3 bases, and 6 bases lay outside the gene matches.

The chain recombines TRBV9 with TRBJ2-3; possible D gene TRBD2, 7 bases. There are 15 residues in the CDR3. V was trimmed by 4 bases and J by 3 bases, leaving 15 bases between them. Germline V gene data show CDR1 as SGDLS and CDR2 as YYNGEE. In DNA form, the CDR3 reads TGTGCCAGCAGCCTGGCGGGGGCCCGGACAGATACGCAGTATTTT. Its protein is CASSLAGARTDTQYF. The variable domain in full, with the rest retrieved from reference TRBV9 and TRBJ2-3, is DSGVTQTPKHLITATGQRVTLRCSPRSGDLSVYWYQQSLDQGLQFLIQYYNGEERAKGNILERFSAQQFPDLHSELNLSSLELGDSALYFCASSLAGARTDTQYFGPGTRLTVL.

This rearrangement joins TRBV5-1 to TRBJ2-3; 7 nucleotides match TRBD2. V lost 1 base and J lost 4; bases outside the gene matches: 6. This CDR3 contains 15 residues. Germline V lookup: CDR1 SGHRS, CDR2 YFSETQ. CDR3 amino acids: CASSLSGRAADTQYF. DNA of the CDR3: TGCGCCAGCAGCTTGTCGGGGAGGGCTGCAGATACGCAGTATTTT.

The rearrangement uses TRBV5-1 and TRBJ1-2, with a possible D match to TRBD1 (6 bases). This CDR3 has 14 amino acids. CDR1 SGHRS and CDR2 YFSETQ come from the germline V gene. V shed 3 bases and J shed 3 bases, with 12 bases lying between them. The CDR3 spells CASSYRAVDYGYTF. The CDR3 nucleotides read TGCGCCAGCAGCTACAGGGCCGTTGACTATGGCTACACCTTC.